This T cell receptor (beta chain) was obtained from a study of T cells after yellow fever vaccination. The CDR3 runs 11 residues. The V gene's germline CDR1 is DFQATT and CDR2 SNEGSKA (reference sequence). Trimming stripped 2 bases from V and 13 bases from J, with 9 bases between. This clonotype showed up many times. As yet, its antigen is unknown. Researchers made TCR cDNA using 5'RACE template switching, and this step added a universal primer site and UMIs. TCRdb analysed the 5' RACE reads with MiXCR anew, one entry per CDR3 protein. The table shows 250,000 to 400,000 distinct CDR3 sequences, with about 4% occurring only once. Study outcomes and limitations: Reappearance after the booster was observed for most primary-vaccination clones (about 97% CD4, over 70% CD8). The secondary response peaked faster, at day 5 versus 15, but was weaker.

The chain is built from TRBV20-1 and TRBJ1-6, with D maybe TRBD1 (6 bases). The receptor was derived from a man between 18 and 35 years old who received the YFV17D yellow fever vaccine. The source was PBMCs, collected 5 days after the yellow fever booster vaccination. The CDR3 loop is CSARRRGPLHF. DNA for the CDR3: TGCAGTGCTAGAAGAAGGGGGCCCCTCCACTTT.